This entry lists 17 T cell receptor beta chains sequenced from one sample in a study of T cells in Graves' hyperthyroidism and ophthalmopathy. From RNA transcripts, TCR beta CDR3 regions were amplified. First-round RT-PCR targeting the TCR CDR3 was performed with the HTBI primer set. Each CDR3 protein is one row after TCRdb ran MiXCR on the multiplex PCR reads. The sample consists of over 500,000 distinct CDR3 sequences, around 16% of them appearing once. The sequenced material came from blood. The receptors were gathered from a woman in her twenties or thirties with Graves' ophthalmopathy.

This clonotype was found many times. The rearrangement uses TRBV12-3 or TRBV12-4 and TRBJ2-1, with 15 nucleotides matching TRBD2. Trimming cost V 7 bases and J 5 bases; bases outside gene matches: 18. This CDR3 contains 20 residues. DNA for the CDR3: TGTGCCAGCAACTCCCGTGGACTAGCGGGAGGGCCTTGGGGTCACAATGAGCAGTTCTTC. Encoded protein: CASNSRGLAGGPWGHNEQFF.

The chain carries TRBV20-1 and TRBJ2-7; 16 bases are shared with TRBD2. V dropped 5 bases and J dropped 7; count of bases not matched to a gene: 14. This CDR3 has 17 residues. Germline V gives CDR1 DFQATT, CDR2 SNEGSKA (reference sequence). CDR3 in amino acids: CSARTRGLAGGPKEQYF. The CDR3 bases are TGCAGTGCTCGAACTAGGGGACTAGCGGGAGGGCCTAAAGAGCAGTACTTC.

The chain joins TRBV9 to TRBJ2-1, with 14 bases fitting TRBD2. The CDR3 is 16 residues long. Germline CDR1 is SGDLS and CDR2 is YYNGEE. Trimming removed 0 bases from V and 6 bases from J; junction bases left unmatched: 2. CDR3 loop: CASSVGLAGGPNEQFF. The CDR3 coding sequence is TGTGCCAGCAGCGTAGGACTAGCGGGAGGGCCCAATGAGCAGTTCTTC.

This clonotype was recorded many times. The CDR3: CSVGPGQTYEQYF. The CDR3 DNA follows: TGCAGCGTCGGACCGGGACAGACTTACGAGCAGTACTTC. V and J are TRBV29-1 and TRBJ2-7; 7 nucleotides match TRBD1. Germline V lookup: CDR1 SQVTM, CDR2 ANQGSEA. The CDR3 consists of 13 residues. V was pared by 6 bases and J by 4 bases, with 9 bases of the junction left unmatched.

CDR3 DNA: TGTGCCAGCAGTTGGGGGACTAGCGGGAGATTAGACGAGCAGTACTTC. Encoded protein: CASSWGTSGRLDEQYF. The gene calls are TRBV6-2 or TRBV6-3 and TRBJ2-7; 14 bases map to TRBD2. The CDR3 loop spans 16 amino acids. CDR1 MNHEY and CDR2 SVGEGT come from the germline V gene. J lost 5 bases, V lost 4 bases, and 7 bases had no gene match.

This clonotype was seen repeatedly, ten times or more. CDR3 bases: TGCAGTGCTACTAGGGTCGGAACCTACGAGCAGTACTTC. Amino acids: CSATRVGTYEQYF. The V call is TRBV20-1, the J call TRBJ2-7; D not certain. The CDR3 has 13 amino acids. The V gene's germline CDR1 is DFQATT and CDR2 SNEGSKA (reference sequence). Trimming removed 4 bases from V and 2 bases from J, with 12 bases in between.

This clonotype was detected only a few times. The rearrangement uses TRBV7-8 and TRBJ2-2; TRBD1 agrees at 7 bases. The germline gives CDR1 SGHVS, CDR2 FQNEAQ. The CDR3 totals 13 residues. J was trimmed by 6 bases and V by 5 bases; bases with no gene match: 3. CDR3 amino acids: CASSTGAPGELFF. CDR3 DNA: TGTGCCAGCAGCACAGGGGCGCCCGGGGAGCTGTTTTTT.

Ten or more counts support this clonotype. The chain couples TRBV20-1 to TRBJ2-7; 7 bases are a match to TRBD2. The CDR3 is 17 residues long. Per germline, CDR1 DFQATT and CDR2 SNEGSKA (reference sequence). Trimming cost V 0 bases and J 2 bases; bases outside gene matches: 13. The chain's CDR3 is CSARDRLGGLRTYEQYF. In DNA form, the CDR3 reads TGCAGTGCTAGAGATCGCCTGGGAGGGCTCCGAACCTACGAGCAGTACTTC.

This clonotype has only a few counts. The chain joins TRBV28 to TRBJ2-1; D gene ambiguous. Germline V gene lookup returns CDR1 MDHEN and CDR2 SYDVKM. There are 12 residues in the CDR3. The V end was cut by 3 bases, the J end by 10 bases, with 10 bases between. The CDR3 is CASSLRGREQFF. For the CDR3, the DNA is TGTGCCAGCAGTTTGAGAGGTCGCGAGCAGTTCTTC.

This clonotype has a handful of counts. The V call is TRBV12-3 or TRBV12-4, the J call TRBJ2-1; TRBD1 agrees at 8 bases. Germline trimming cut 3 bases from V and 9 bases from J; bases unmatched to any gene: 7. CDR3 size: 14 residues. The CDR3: CASSFGAGGFEQFF. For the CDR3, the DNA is TGTGCCAGCAGTTTTGGGGCAGGGGGCTTTGAGCAGTTCTTC.

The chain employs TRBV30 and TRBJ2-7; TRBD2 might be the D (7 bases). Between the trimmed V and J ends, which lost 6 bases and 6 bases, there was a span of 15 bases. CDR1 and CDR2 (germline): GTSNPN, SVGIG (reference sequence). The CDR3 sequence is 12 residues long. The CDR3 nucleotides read TGTGCCTGTCACCCGGGGGGCTTCGAGCAGTACTTC. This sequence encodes CACHPGGFEQYF.

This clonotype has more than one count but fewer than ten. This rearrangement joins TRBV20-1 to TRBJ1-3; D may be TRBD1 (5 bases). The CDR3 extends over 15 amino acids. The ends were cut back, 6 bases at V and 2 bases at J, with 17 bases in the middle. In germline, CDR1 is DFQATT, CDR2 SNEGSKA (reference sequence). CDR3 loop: CSASTAMTTGNTIYF. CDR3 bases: TGCAGTGCATCGACAGCGATGACTACTGGAAACACCATATATTTT.

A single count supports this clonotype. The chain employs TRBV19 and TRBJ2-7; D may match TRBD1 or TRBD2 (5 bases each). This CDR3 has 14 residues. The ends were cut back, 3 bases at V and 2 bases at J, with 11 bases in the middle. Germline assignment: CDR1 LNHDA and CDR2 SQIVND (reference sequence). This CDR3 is CASSMGTDAYEQYF. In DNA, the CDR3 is TGTGCCAGTAGTATGGGGACCGATGCCTACGAGCAGTACTTC.

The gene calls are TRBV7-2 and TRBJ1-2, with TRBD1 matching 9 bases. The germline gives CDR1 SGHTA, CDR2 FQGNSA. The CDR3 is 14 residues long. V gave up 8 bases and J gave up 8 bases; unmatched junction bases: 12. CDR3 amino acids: CASDFGTGREGYTF. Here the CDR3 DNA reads TGTGCCAGCGATTTCGGGACAGGGAGGGAGGGCTACACCTTC.

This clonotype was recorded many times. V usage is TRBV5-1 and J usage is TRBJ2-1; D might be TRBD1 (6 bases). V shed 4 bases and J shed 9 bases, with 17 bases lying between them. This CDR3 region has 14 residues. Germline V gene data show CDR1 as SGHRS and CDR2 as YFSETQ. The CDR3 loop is CASSLGDRRGEQFF. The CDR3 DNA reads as TGCGCCAGCAGCCTGGGCGACAGGAGAGGTGAGCAGTTCTTC. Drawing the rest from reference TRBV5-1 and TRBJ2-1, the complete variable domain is KAGVTQTPRYLIKTRGQQVTLSCSPISGHRSVSWYQQTPGQGLQFLFEYFSETQRNKGNFPGRFSGRQFSNSRSEMNVSTLELGDSALYLCASSLGDRRGEQFFGPGTRLTVL.

Here the CDR3 DNA reads TGTGCCAGCAGCTTCGGGGGGCGGGCTGAAAAACTGTTTTTT. Translated, it gives CASSFGGRAEKLFF. This chain uses TRBV5-8 with TRBJ1-4; TRBD1 is a possible D gene (6 bases). Per germline, CDR1 SGHTS and CDR2 YDEGEE. Trimming removed 2 bases at V and 7 bases at J, with 12 bases between. The CDR3 is 14 residues long. The whole variable domain, remainder taken from reference TRBV5-8 and TRBJ1-4, is EAGVTQSPTHLIKTRGQQATLRCSPISGHTSVYWYQQALGLGLQFLLWYDEGEERNRGNFPPRFSGRQFPNYSSELNVNALELEDSALYLCASSFGGRAEKLFFGSGTQLSVL.

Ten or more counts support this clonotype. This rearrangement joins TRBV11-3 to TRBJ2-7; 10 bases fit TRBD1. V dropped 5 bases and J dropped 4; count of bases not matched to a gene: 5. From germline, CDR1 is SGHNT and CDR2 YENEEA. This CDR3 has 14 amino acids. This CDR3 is CASSLGGQGYEQYF. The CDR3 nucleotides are TGTGCCAGCAGCCTTGGGGGACAGGGGTACGAGCAGTACTTC.